Presented here are 4 T cell receptor beta chains from one specimen sequenced in a study of blood T cell repertoires in COVID-19. Profiled with immunoSEQ multiplex PCR; TCRdb holds only in-frame clones, not every one. The sample has about 130,000 clones; 70% to 90% are singletons. The sequenced sample was peripheral blood. These receptors were taken from a woman older than 75 with acute or convalescent COVID-19.

V is TRBV18 and J is TRBJ1-1; possible D gene TRBD1, 6 bases. CDR1 and CDR2 (germline): KGHSH, LQKENI. The ends were cut back, 3 bases at V and 8 bases at J, with 10 bases in the middle. The CDR3 sequence is 12 residues long. The CDR3 reads CASSPVDSEAFF. The DNA for the CDR3 is TGTGCCAGCTCACCCGTGGACAGCGAAGCTTTCTTT. The full variable domain, rest sourced from reference TRBV18 and TRBJ1-1, is NAGVMQNPRHLVRRRGQEARLRCSPMKGHSHVYWYRQLPEEGLKFMVYLQKENIIDESGMPKERFSAEFPKEGPSILRIQQVVRGDSAAYFCASSPVDSEAFFGQGTRLTVV.

In this sample, this clone turned up once. The gene calls are TRBV3-1 (or the pseudogene TRBV3-2) and TRBJ2-5; D is undetermined. In germline, CDR1 is LGHDT, CDR2 YNNKEL (reference sequence). The CDR3 runs to 15 residues. Trimming pared 4 bases from V and 0 bases from J, leaving 12 bases between. The CDR3 DNA reads as TGTGCCAGCAGCCCGAGGTCCGAGTACCAAGAGACCCAGTACTTC. Amino acids: CASSPRSEYQETQYF.

The gene calls are TRBV5-3 and TRBJ2-7; 11 bases are shared with TRBD2. TRBV5-3 belongs to the ORF category, with a function that is uncertain. Losses at the gene ends were 0 bases for V and 2 bases for J; bases not matched to a gene: 1. The CDR3 is 15 residues long. The CDR3 DNA reads as TGTGCCAGAAGCTTGGGACTAGCGGGACCCTACGAGCAGTACTTC. This encodes CARSLGLAGPYEQYF.

This clone has more than one count but fewer than ten. The chain has TRBV9 and TRBJ2-6; tentatively, D is TRBD1 (5 bases). Germline V gene sequence: CDR1 SGDLS, CDR2 YYNGEE. V dropped 4 bases and J dropped 0 bases, with 11 bases sitting between them. The CDR3 contains 16 residues. The chain's CDR3 is CASSPRQSSGANVLTF. CDR3 sequence (DNA): TGTGCCAGCAGCCCCCGACAGAGCTCTGGGGCCAACGTCCTGACTTTC.